The 30 T cell receptor beta chains below all came from one sample that was sequenced in a study of cytomegalovirus exposure and HLA in healthy donors. Here immunoSEQ multiplex PCR was the method, and the copy in TCRdb shows in-frame clones only, minus some. Among 70,000 to 80,000 clones listed, approximately 94% were seen once. The sequencing input was PBMCs. These receptors were obtained from a woman aged 18-29 years in good health and CMV-seropositive.

The rearrangement joins TRBV6-1 to TRBJ1-3; D unresolved. The CDR3 is made up of 15 amino acids. Germline CDR1 and CDR2: MNHNS and SASEGT. The ends were cut back, 0 bases at V and 2 bases at J, with 8 bases in the middle. The CDR3 coding sequence is TGTGCCAGCAGTGAAGCGGCCGGGACTGGAAACACCATATATTTT. This gives the protein CASSEAAGTGNTIYF.

The J gene is TRBJ2-7, the V gene TRBV18, with TRBD1 matching over 7 bases. The CDR3 contains 13 residues. After removal of 3 bases from V and 4 bases from J, the junction contained 3 bases not matched to a gene. The germline gives CDR1 KGHSH, CDR2 LQKENI. CDR3 region: CASSPNRGYEQYF. The CDR3 DNA follows: TGTGCCAGCTCACCCAACAGGGGATACGAGCAGTACTTC.

This chain links TRBV5-3 with TRBJ2-3; TRBD2 matches 8 bases. TRBV5-3 is an ORF, and what it does is uncertain. The J segment lost 1 base and the V segment lost 4 bases, leaving 14 bases of the junction unmatched. There are 18 residues in the CDR3. The CDR3 DNA follows: TGTGCCAGAAGCCAAACTAGCGGAGATACCCTGGGCACAGATACGCAGTATTTT. Its translation is CARSQTSGDTLGTDTQYF.

The J gene is TRBJ1-6, the V gene TRBV27; D perhaps matches TRBD1 (5 bases). Per germline, CDR1 MNHEY and CDR2 SMNVEV (reference sequence). CDR3 size: 15 residues. The germline V and J ends were trimmed by 2 bases and 6 bases, with 11 bases remaining between them. The CDR3: CASSLRQILNSPLHF. CDR3 sequence (DNA): TGTGCCAGCAGTTTAAGACAGATTCTTAATTCACCCCTCCACTTT.

The chain links TRBV11-2 to TRBJ1-2, with D unclear. This CDR3 has 16 amino acids. The V and J ends lost 5 bases and 2 bases respectively, with 18 bases between them. Per the germline V gene, CDR1 is SGHAT and CDR2 is FQNNGV. The CDR3 reads CASSTVLRTGNYGYTF. CDR3 nucleotides: TGTGCCAGCAGCACAGTCCTCCGGACGGGGAACTATGGCTACACCTTC.

The genes are TRBV6-5 and TRBJ2-7, with 7 bases lining up with TRBD1. CDR1 is MNHEY and CDR2 is SVGAGI in the germline V gene. The CDR3 covers 14 residues. Unmatched junction bases numbered 3, after V lost 0 bases and J lost 4 bases. The CDR3 bases are TGTGCCAGCAGTTACTCTGGGACAGCTTACGAGCAGTACTTC. Its translation is CASSYSGTAYEQYF.

The chain links TRBV6-5 to TRBJ2-1; TRBD2 agrees at 7 bases. There are 12 residues in the CDR3. J gave up 12 bases and V 0 bases, and 2 bases lay outside the gene matches. Germline lookup yields CDR1 MNHEY and CDR2 SVGAGI. CDR3 in amino acids: CASSYSSGGQFF. The DNA for the CDR3 is TGTGCCAGCAGTTACTCCTCGGGAGGGCAGTTCTTC.

This chain joins TRBV7-2 and TRBJ2-1; D possibly corresponds to TRBD1 (6 bases). The CDR3 runs 13 residues. Between the trimmed V and J ends, which lost 5 bases and 6 bases, there was a span of 11 bases. Germline CDR1 reads SGHTA; CDR2 reads FQGNSA. The CDR3 DNA is TGTGCCAGCAGCCCCAGGGGACGCAATGAGCAGTTCTTC. Encoded protein: CASSPRGRNEQFF.

This sequence joins TRBV5-1 and TRBJ1-1, with 9 bases that match TRBD1. This CDR3 spans 16 amino acids. The V and J ends lost 4 bases and 0 bases, in that order; junction bases with no gene match: 7. Germline loops: CDR1 SGHRS, CDR2 YFSETQ. The CDR3 DNA is TGCGCCAGCAGCCAAAAGACAGGGGGGATGAACACTGAAGCTTTCTTT. Protein sequence: CASSQKTGGMNTEAFF.

The chain is built from TRBV27 and TRBJ1-1, with D unclear. V lost 5 bases and J 2 bases, leaving 9 bases between the germline ends. The CDR3 is made up of 13 amino acids. Looked up from germline, CDR1 is MNHEY and CDR2 is SMNVEV (reference sequence). CDR3 residues: CASSIQKNTEAFF. The CDR3 DNA follows: TGTGCCAGCAGTATCCAAAAAAACACTGAAGCTTTCTTT.

The chain combines TRBV4-2 with TRBJ2-7; D possibly corresponds to TRBD1 (5 bases). The germline gives CDR1 LGHNA, CDR2 YNFKEQ. V lost 0 bases, J lost 1 base, and 10 bases lay in between. CDR3 length: 15 amino acids. The CDR3 coding sequence is TGTGCCAGCAGCCAAGACACAGGAACATCCTACGAGCAGTACTTC. Its protein is CASSQDTGTSYEQYF.

The chain couples TRBV28 to TRBJ2-1, with 10 bases fitting TRBD2. The CDR3 has 14 amino acids. Germline lookup yields CDR1 MDHEN and CDR2 SYDVKM. Unmatched junction bases numbered 4, after V lost 6 bases and J lost 5 bases. This CDR3 is CASSPAGGNNEQFF. CDR3 bases: TGTGCCAGCAGCCCAGCGGGGGGGAACAATGAGCAGTTCTTC.

The chain joins TRBV2 to TRBJ2-7, with unresolved D. CDR1 SNHLY and CDR2 FYNNEI come from the germline V gene. V gave up 0 bases and J gave up 4 bases, with 7 bases separating them. This CDR3 region has 13 residues. CDR3 sequence (DNA): TGTGCCAGCAGTGAAGCCGCGAGGTACGAGCAGTACTTC. It translates to CASSEAARYEQYF.

The chain couples TRBV4-1 to TRBJ2-3, with 7 bases matching TRBD2. Trimming cost V 0 bases and J 2 bases; bases outside gene matches: 8. Germline V gene data show CDR1 as MGHRA and CDR2 as YSYEKL. The CDR3 totals 17 residues. CDR3 in amino acids: CASSQDRWGGDTDTQYF. The CDR3 bases are TGCGCCAGCAGCCAAGATCGCTGGGGGGGAGACACAGATACGCAGTATTTT.

This chain links TRBV5-6 with TRBJ1-2, with 8 bases identical to TRBD1. Germline V gene lookup returns CDR1 SGHDT and CDR2 YYEEEE. With V trimmed by 0 bases and J by 4 bases, 11 bases remained unmatched. This CDR3 spans 17 amino acids. CDR3 bases: TGTGCCAGCAGCTTGGTCCCAGGGGGCAGTGTGGTCTATGGCTACACCTTC. It codes for CASSLVPGGSVVYGYTF.

CDR3 bases: TGTGCCAGCAAGGGAGAACGTGTATATAGCAATCAGCCCCAGCATTTT. It is translated as CASKGERVYSNQPQHF. V is TRBV2 and J is TRBJ1-5; D is undetermined. CDR1 and CDR2 (germline): SNHLY, FYNNEI. This CDR3 contains 16 residues. V lost 7 bases and J lost 0, with 16 bases in between. The variable domain in full, with the rest retrieved from reference TRBV2 and TRBJ1-5, is EPEVTQTPSHQVTQMGQEVILRCVPISNHLYFYWYRQILGQKVEFLVSFYNNEISEKSEIFDDQFSVERPDGSNFTLKIRSTKLEDSAMYFCASKGERVYSNQPQHFGDGTRLSIL.

The chain couples TRBV7-2 to TRBJ2-3; D is possibly TRBD2 (5 bases). Trimming pared 2 bases from V and 5 bases from J, leaving 14 bases between. The CDR3 covers 15 residues. Per the germline V gene, CDR1 is SGHTA and CDR2 is FQGNSA. The CDR3 here is CASSLRRHEGDTQYF. The CDR3 DNA sequence: TGTGCCAGCAGCTTACGTCGGCATGAGGGAGATACGCAGTATTTT.

The CDR3 loop reads CASSPDRPPYEQYF. In nucleotides, the CDR3 is TGCGCCAGCAGCCCCGACAGGCCCCCTTACGAGCAGTACTTC. V and J are TRBV4-1 and TRBJ2-7; the D gene is possibly TRBD1 (6 bases). The germline CDR1 and CDR2 sequences are MGHRA and YSYEKL. V shed 4 bases and J shed 4 bases, with 14 bases lying between them. The CDR3 length is 14 residues.

The chain recombines TRBV7-9 with TRBJ1-2; 11 nucleotides match TRBD1. This CDR3 is built from 14 residues. CDR1 SEHNR and CDR2 FQNEAQ come from the germline V gene (reference sequence). The J segment lost 8 bases and the V segment lost 6 bases, leaving 8 bases of the junction unmatched. DNA for the CDR3: TGTGCCAGCAGTCCCGGACAGGGGGCAGGAGGCTACACCTTC. It is translated as CASSPGQGAGGYTF.

V gene TRBV12-2 combines with J gene TRBJ1-4. TRBV12-2 is a pseudogene. CDR3 length: 15 residues. The CDR3 bases are TGTGCCGACCCCGAGCGGGGGAGAAGTAATGAAAAACTGTTTTTT. Its protein product is CADPERGRSNEKLFF.

The chain joins TRBV28 to TRBJ1-1, with D maybe TRBD1 (6 bases). Germline values: CDR1 MDHEN, CDR2 SYDVKM. This CDR3 region has 17 residues. The V end was cut by 6 bases, the J end by 6 bases, with 26 bases between. CDR3 protein: CASSSNKPTGTYAEAFF. Here the CDR3 DNA reads TGTGCCAGCAGCTCAAACAAGCCTACCGGGACATATGCTGAAGCTTTCTTT.

The chain couples TRBV5-6 to TRBJ1-1; possible D gene TRBD1, 6 bases. With 2 bases removed from V and 6 bases from J, the gap between germline ends came to 14 bases. CDR3 length: 14 amino acids. Germline CDR1 and CDR2: SGHDT and YYEEEE. Here the CDR3 DNA reads TGTGCCAGCAGCTTACAGGGCGATAGGTCTGAAGCTTTCTTT. It specifies CASSLQGDRSEAFF.

J is TRBJ1-1 and V is TRBV2; possibly TRBD1 for D (5 bases). CDR3 length: 10 residues. The V gene lost 9 bases and the J gene lost 6 bases, with 8 bases spanning the gap. Germline V gene lookup returns CDR1 SNHLY and CDR2 FYNNEI. CDR3 coding DNA: TGTGCCAGTAAACAGGCTGAAGCTTTCTTT. It yields the protein CASKQAEAFF.

The chain joins TRBV10-1 to TRBJ1-1; D perhaps matches TRBD1 (5 bases). Trimming removed 3 bases from V and 5 bases from J, with 13 bases in between. The CDR3 consists of 14 residues. From germline, CDR1 is WNHNN and CDR2 SYGVQD (reference sequence). CDR3 bases: TGCGCCAGCAGTGATGGGACGGGAGATACTGAAGCTTTCTTT. Encoded protein: CASSDGTGDTEAFF.

The J gene is TRBJ1-2, the V gene TRBV6-5, with TRBD1 as a possible D gene (6 bases). Looked up from germline, CDR1 is MNHEY and CDR2 is SVGAGI. This CDR3 is built from 13 residues. V gave up 4 bases and J gave up 2 bases, with 8 bases separating them. The CDR3 DNA follows: TGTGCCAGCAGTTCGGACAGCAACTATGGCTACACCTTC. This codes for CASSSDSNYGYTF.

This chain joins TRBV2 and TRBJ2-7; TRBD2 might be the D (5 bases). The germline gives CDR1 SNHLY, CDR2 FYNNEI. The V gene lost 0 bases and the J gene lost 6 bases, with 9 bases spanning the gap. The CDR3 is 13 amino acids. The CDR3 loop is CASSEARASEQYF. The CDR3 region has the DNA TGTGCCAGCAGTGAAGCGCGGGCTAGCGAGCAGTACTTC.

The CDR3 loop is CASSLGGRGGQETQYF. CDR3 in DNA: TGCGCCAGCAGCTTGGGGGGGCGCGGGGGACAAGAGACCCAGTACTTC. This chain uses TRBV5-1 with TRBJ2-5; weak D call: TRBD2 (7 bases). Trimming pared 0 bases from V and 2 bases from J, leaving 14 bases between. This CDR3 has 16 residues. Germline CDR1 and CDR2: SGHRS and YFSETQ.

This clone has only one observation. V and J are TRBV27 and TRBJ1-4; 7 bases match TRBD1. From germline, CDR1 is MNHEY and CDR2 SMNVEV (reference sequence). The CDR3 spans 15 residues. V shed 4 bases, J shed 1 base, and the junction held 3 bases outside the gene matches. The CDR3 DNA follows: TGTGCCAGCAGTTCCGGGACAGTAACTAATGAAAAACTGTTTTTT. It codes for CASSSGTVTNEKLFF.

The chain links TRBV5-6 to TRBJ1-1; the D gene is possibly TRBD1 (6 bases). Germline V CDR1 and CDR2: SGHDT, YYEEEE. The CDR3 consists of 15 residues. The germline V and J ends were trimmed by 2 bases and 4 bases, with 15 bases remaining between them. This CDR3 reads CASSLFEGVSTEAFF. DNA for the CDR3: TGTGCCAGCAGCTTATTTGAGGGGGTGAGCACTGAAGCTTTCTTT. Complete variable domain (other parts from reference TRBV5-6 and TRBJ1-1): DAGVTQSPTHLIKTRGQQVTLRCSPKSGHDTVSWYQQALGQGPQFIFQYYEEEERQRGNFPDRFSGHQFPNYSSELNVNALLLGDSALYLCASSLFEGVSTEAFFGQGTRLTVV.

V gene TRBV28 combines with J gene TRBJ1-5, with 9 bases identical to TRBD1. Per germline, CDR1 MDHEN and CDR2 SYDVKM. CDR3 length: 14 residues. Germline trimming cut 6 bases from V and 3 bases from J; bases unmatched to any gene: 3. The CDR3 DNA reads as TGTGCCAGCAGGACAGGGGGGATCAATCAGCCCCAGCATTTT. It is translated as CASRTGGINQPQHF.